This TCR beta chain was recovered during a study of shared clonotypes between healthy human individuals. Method: immunoSEQ multiplex PCR; TCRdb's copy keeps in-frame clones and lacks some. The sample yields about 1 million clones, around 74% seen once. The CDR3 runs to 15 residues. Trimming took off 1 base at V and 0 bases at J, with 9 bases between the two ends. Per the germline V gene, CDR1 is SEHNR and CDR2 is FQNEAQ (reference sequence). The V call is TRBV7-9, the J call TRBJ1-2; D ambiguous. The sequencing input was memory CD4+ T cells sorted from blood. Subset defined: CD45RA-negative fraction. The receptor was isolated from a young man in good health. CDR3 nucleotides: TGTGCCAGCAGCTTAGAAGGCCGAGCTAACTATGGCTACACCTTC. It encodes CASSLEGRANYGYTF.